This is a list of T cell receptor beta chains from one sample in a study of cytomegalovirus exposure and HLA in healthy donors. Generated by immunoSEQ multiplex PCR, the TCRdb table keeps only in-frame clones and is missing some. The table shows around 150,000 clones, with approximately 80% occurring only once. The sample comprised PBMCs. The receptors stem from a woman aged 40 to 50 in good health and CMV-seropositive. Each CDR3 is given without its conserved first and last residue. A D gene is named only where the DNA matches it firmly.

J gene | D gene | V gene | CDR3 protein
TRBJ1-1 | - | TRBV28 | ASSLFGGFPSPLEAF
TRBJ1-2 | - | TRBV19 | ASVETDNYGYT
TRBJ1-2 | - | TRBV12-5 | ASIPGEGRNGYT
TRBJ1-2 | TRBD1 | TRBV5-6 | ASSQAGTGKAYGYT
TRBJ2-3 | - | TRBV5-1 | ASSLGLISTDTQY
TRBJ2-1 | TRBD1 | TRBV4-1 | ASSQPDRALNEQF
TRBJ1-1 | TRBD1 | TRBV30 | AWSVFGTVNTEAF
TRBJ2-3 | - | TRBV5-4 | ASTPLGGVQGDTQY
TRBJ2-1 | - | TRBV18 | ASSPLDSGEQF
TRBJ2-5 | TRBD1 | TRBV27 | ASSDRVYQETQY
TRBJ1-3 | TRBD1 | TRBV6-5 | ASSYGGQGGNTIY
TRBJ1-4 | - | TRBV6-5 | ASSAGWEGAGLF
TRBJ1-2 | - | TRBV5-6 | ASGGGYRSGYT
TRBJ1-5 | TRBD1 | TRBV5-8 | ASSLGTGAHSNQPQH
TRBJ1-4 | - | TRBV30 | AWSYRDTNEKLF
TRBJ1-5 | - | TRBV6-5 | ASSNGQPQH
TRBJ1-2 | - | TRBV7-9 | ASSLGAYGYT
TRBJ2-1 | - | TRBV21-1 | ASPGAGRLSYNEQF
TRBJ2-1 | - | TRBV30 | AWSVPSASNEQF
TRBJ2-2 | - | TRBV4-3 | ASSPEGAARNTGELF
TRBJ2-2 | - | TRBV27 | ASSLNPSVTGELF
TRBJ2-1 | - | TRBV1 | TSSQTPGQGCYEQF
TRBJ2-3 | TRBD2 | TRBV7-2 | ASSLGLAATTDTQY
TRBJ1-1 | - | TRBV29-1 | SVETGVNTEAF
TRBJ2-1 | TRBD2 | TRBV28 | ASSSGGSLYNEQF
TRBJ2-7 | - | TRBV27 | ASSFSVMSSYEQY
TRBJ1-1 | - | TRBV10-2 | ASRGEGLINTEAF
TRBJ2-1 | TRBD1 | TRBV5-8 | ASSLGQGAHNEQF
TRBJ2-5 | TRBD2 | TRBV2 | ASSEGGGRETQY
TRBJ2-3 | - | TRBV7-9 | ASSPDSTTDTQY
TRBJ1-1 | - | TRBV12-5 | ASIWKGGTEAF
TRBJ2-4 | - | TRBV19 | ASSIPGFVGAKNIQY
TRBJ2-1 | TRBD1 | TRBV18 | ASSFGTGSSYNEQF
TRBJ2-3 | - | TRBV6-1 | ASSEMVRDTQY
TRBJ2-7 | - | TRBV5-1 | ASSLVGLAGSEQY
TRBJ2-7 | - | TRBV10-1 | ASSRDLLEEQY
TRBJ2-3 | TRBD1 | TRBV4-1 | ASSQPYPRQGGTDTQY
TRBJ1-1 | - | TRBV28 | ASSLGRDTEAF
TRBJ2-3 | - | TRBV5-4 | ASSTIRGGSGTDTQY
TRBJ1-2 | - | TRBV9 | ASSPGGYGYT